This entry lists 12 T cell receptor beta chains sequenced from one sample in a study of blood T cell repertoires in COVID-19 (TCRdb year 2020). Preparation of the library involved the immunoSEQ multiplex PCR assay. Not all clones reach the TCRdb copy of this immuneACCESS table, which keeps in-frame sequences only. Checked studies attribute under half of the gap to unresolved V genes and leave the rest unexplained. This sample holds around 200,000 clones; around 84% were observed only once. Around 7.4% of the sample goes to the ten largest clones. The specimen sequenced was PBMCs or T cells enriched from blood (not recorded which). The receptors were sampled from a woman between 40 and 55 years old with acute COVID-19.

The chain recombines TRBV19 with TRBJ2-1, with D possibly TRBD2 on 5 matching bases. Trimming took 6 bases from V and 5 from J, leaving 17 bases between them. There are 15 residues in the CDR3. Germline V gene data show CDR1 as LNHDA and CDR2 as SQIVND (reference sequence). CDR3 DNA sequence: TGTGCCAGTAGAAGGCCGGGATCCCTAAACAATGAGCAGTTCTTC. Protein sequence: CASRRPGSLNNEQFF.

The rearrangement uses TRBV7-9 and TRBJ2-7; TRBD2 matches at 11 bases. This CDR3 contains 15 residues. Germline CDR1 SEHNR, CDR2 FQNEAQ (reference sequence). Unmatched junction bases numbered 4, after V lost 4 bases and J lost 2 bases. CDR3 DNA sequence: TGTGCCAGCAGCTGGGGGACTAGCGGAACCTACGAGCAGTACTTC. This codes for CASSWGTSGTYEQYF.

The chain couples TRBV11-2 to TRBJ2-7, with TRBD2 matching 10 bases. The CDR3 consists of 15 residues. The ends lost 5 bases at V and 4 bases at J; junction bases unmatched: 8. Germline V gene lookup returns CDR1 SGHAT and CDR2 FQNNGV. The CDR3 loop reads CASSPQLAGSYEQYF. For the CDR3, the DNA is TGTGCCAGCAGCCCGCAACTAGCGGGATCGTACGAGCAGTACTTC.

CDR3 loop: CASSPTRGGPYEQYF. The CDR3 DNA is TGTGCCAGCAGCCCCACCCGCGGGGGGCCCTACGAGCAGTACTTC. The chain couples TRBV28 to TRBJ2-7, with TRBD2 identical over 8 bases. The J segment lost 2 bases and the V segment lost 6 bases, leaving 9 bases of the junction unmatched. The CDR3 sequence is 15 residues long. Germline V lookup: CDR1 MDHEN, CDR2 SYDVKM.

CDR3 sequence (DNA): TGTGCCAGCAGCCAAGTCCGTGCAACTAATGAAAAACTGTTTTTT. The encoded protein is CASSQVRATNEKLFF. The rearrangement joins TRBV3-1 (or the pseudogene TRBV3-2) to TRBJ1-4, with D uncertain. V was cut by 1 base and J by 0 bases, with 6 bases left in between. The CDR3 consists of 15 residues. CDR1 is LGHDT and CDR2 is YNNKEL in the germline V gene (reference sequence).

The rearrangement uses TRBV2 and TRBJ1-5; perhaps TRBD1 as D (5 bases). Germline values: CDR1 SNHLY, CDR2 FYNNEI. V was cut by 6 bases and J by 6 bases, with 12 bases left in between. The CDR3 is 13 residues long. CDR3 region: CASSPSGGQPQHF. In DNA form, the CDR3 reads TGTGCCAGCAGCCCAAGCGGGGGTCAGCCCCAGCATTTT.

This chain links TRBV28 with TRBJ2-2; 7 bases are shared with TRBD1. The CDR3 has 16 residues. Germline V gene lookup returns CDR1 MDHEN and CDR2 SYDVKM. V shed 3 bases and J 4 bases; nucleotides not matched to a gene: 8. The CDR3 here is CASSFLDRTFTGELFF. CDR3 DNA sequence: TGTGCCAGCAGTTTCCTGGACAGGACCTTCACCGGGGAGCTGTTTTTT.

This chain links TRBV5-1 with TRBJ2-5; 8 nucleotides align to TRBD1. This CDR3 spans 15 amino acids. Per the germline V gene, CDR1 is SGHRS and CDR2 is YFSETQ. Losses at the gene ends were 1 base for V and 4 bases for J; bases not matched to a gene: 6. CDR3 nucleotides: TGCGCCAGCAGCTTGTCTGGCAGGGGGCCAGAGACCCAGTACTTC. It specifies CASSLSGRGPETQYF. Using reference TRBV5-1 and TRBJ2-5 for the parts outside the CDR3, the full variable domain is KAGVTQTPRYLIKTRGQQVTLSCSPISGHRSVSWYQQTPGQGLQFLFEYFSETQRNKGNFPGRFSGRQFSNSRSEMNVSTLELGDSALYLCASSLSGRGPETQYFGPGTRLLVL.

This clone came up a few times. This chain links TRBV3-1 (or the pseudogene TRBV3-2) with TRBJ2-1; 14 nucleotides align to TRBD2. CDR1 is LGHDT and CDR2 is YNNKEL in the germline V gene (reference sequence). CDR3 size: 16 residues. J lost 4 bases, V lost 4 bases, and 3 bases had no gene match. CDR3: CASSPGTSGRYNEQFF. The CDR3 nucleotides are TGTGCCAGCAGCCCCGGGACTAGCGGGAGATACAATGAGCAGTTCTTC.

V is TRBV5-4 and J is TRBJ1-1; D gene ambiguous. With 0 bases removed from V and 1 base from J, the gap between germline ends came to 7 bases. This CDR3 spans 14 amino acids. Looked up from germline, CDR1 is SGHNT and CDR2 is YYREEE (reference sequence). The CDR3 spells CASSLAVPNTEAFF. The CDR3, as DNA: TGTGCCAGCAGCTTGGCAGTTCCGAACACTGAAGCTTTCTTT.

J is TRBJ1-2 and V is TRBV5-1, with 9 bases identical to TRBD1. V dropped 4 bases and J dropped 6; count of bases not matched to a gene: 7. This CDR3 is 14 amino acids long. Per germline, CDR1 SGHRS and CDR2 YFSETQ. The CDR3 here is CASSPSGQGNGYTF. DNA for the CDR3: TGCGCCAGCAGCCCGTCGGGACAGGGAAATGGCTACACCTTC.

The chain uses TRBV7-2 and TRBJ2-5, with TRBD1 matching over 9 bases. CDR1 is SGHTA, CDR2 FQGNSA, per germline. After removal of 5 bases from V and 5 bases from J, the junction contained 6 bases not matched to a gene. The CDR3 runs to 14 residues. The CDR3 is CASSGQGYWETQYF. The DNA of the CDR3 is TGTGCCAGCAGCGGACAGGGGTATTGGGAGACCCAGTACTTC.